This T cell receptor beta chain was recovered during a study of regulatory T cells in long-lasting Graves disease. Through Arm-PCR of CDR3 regions and iRepertoire HTBI primers, TCR beta libraries were built. TCRdb used MiXCR to reprocess the multiplex PCR reads, holding one entry per CDR3 protein. The table has over 300,000 distinct CDR3 sequences, around 15% seen once. Germline assignment: CDR1 MNHEY and CDR2 SVGEGT. The V gene lost 0 bases and the J gene lost 7 bases, with 24 bases spanning the gap. The CDR3 has 18 amino acids. Indicated time point: newly diagnosed GD, antithyroid drugs for less than 3 months. Making the TCR library involved RNA that had been extracted from PBMCs.

V and J are TRBV6-2 or TRBV6-3 and TRBJ1-1; D might be TRBD1 (5 bases). The source material was peripheral blood mononuclear cells (PBMCs), sampled at new diagnosis, from a patient treated with antithyroid drugs. This clonotype was sampled from a female donor with Graves disease. The CDR3 DNA follows: TGTGCCAGCAGTTACTCGGGGGGGGGGGGAGGTGTCTTTAATGAAGCTTTCTTT. It encodes CASSYSGGGGGVFNEAFF.